The clone carrying this TCR beta chain was seen a few times. As yet, its antigen is unknown. The entry originates in a study of cytomegalovirus exposure and HLA in healthy donors. Primers included in the PCR were 60 Vbeta and 13 Jbeta primers. Only in-frame clones appear in the TCRdb table, and some are missing; sequencing was by immunoSEQ multiplex PCR. This table holds under 150,000 clones, over 60% found once. This CDR3 has 13 amino acids. Per germline, CDR1 MNHNS and CDR2 SASEGT. With V trimmed by 10 bases and J by 3 bases, 7 bases remained unmatched. When sampled, the donors appeared nominally healthy, though they likely had unrecorded immune exposures. Study-wide points: Within an earlier analysis, most TCR beta V segments proved productive either about 87% or about 30% of the time. Immune exposure information available was restricted to CMV serostatus.

This clonotype was obtained from a woman aged 35 to 49 in good health and CMV-seronegative. What was sequenced was PBMCs. V and J are TRBV6-1 and TRBJ2-7, with TRBD1 identical over 9 bases. CDR3 in amino acids: CATTGTGLYEQYF. CDR3 bases: TGTGCCACTACCGGGACAGGGCTCTACGAGCAGTACTTC.